One and the same sample provided the 22 T cell receptor beta chains below, sequenced in a study of T cell responses to AZD1222 COVID-19 vaccine listed by TCRdb under 2021. In the paper's terms, the time point label means: baseline before first vaccination. The method was the immunoSEQ multiplex PCR assay. This is the immuneACCESS table as TCRdb keeps it, with only in-frame sequences that have V and J called. A part of the clones is gone; compared with another copy, unresolved V genes explain less than half, and the rest is unexplained. Counted in this sample were 100,000 to 150,000 clones; about nine tenths of them appeared once. The ten largest make up more than 6% of the sample. The starting material was peripheral blood, obtained on day 0 of AZD1222 vaccination. The receptors stem from an adult in good health.

V usage is TRBV27 and J usage is TRBJ2-3; D is possibly TRBD2 (5 bases). The CDR3 contains 14 residues. The germline V gene encodes CDR1 MNHEY and CDR2 SMNVEV (reference sequence). Trimming took off 3 bases at V and 3 bases at J, with 10 bases between the two ends. The CDR3 nucleotides are TGTGCCAGCAGTTTGAGGAGGCGTACAGATACGCAGTATTTT. Translation gives CASSLRRRTDTQYF.

This rearrangement joins TRBV3-1 (or the pseudogene TRBV3-2) to TRBJ2-5; TRBD2 agrees at 7 bases. The CDR3 totals 15 residues. Germline lookup yields CDR1 LGHDT and CDR2 YNNKEL (reference sequence). Trimming at V came to 4 bases and at J to 4 bases, leaving 9 bases not matched to a gene. The DNA of the CDR3 is TGTGCCAGCAGCCCACCCGCGGGAGAGGGAGAGACCCAGTACTTC. Encoded protein: CASSPPAGEGETQYF.

The chain employs TRBV6-2 or TRBV6-3 and TRBJ2-5; D assignment may be TRBD1 or TRBD2 (5 bases each). From germline, CDR1 is MNHEY and CDR2 SVGEGT. The length of the CDR3 is 14 residues. The germline V and J ends were trimmed by 5 bases and 1 base, with 11 bases remaining between them. The CDR3 DNA reads as TGTGCCAGCAGTCCACCGGGACGCCAAGAGACCCAGTACTTC. Translated: CASSPPGRQETQYF.

This chain uses TRBV6-5 with TRBJ1-5; D perhaps matches TRBD1 (5 bases). Germline values: CDR1 MNHEY, CDR2 SVGAGI. This CDR3 has 15 residues. The V and J ends lost 4 bases and 2 bases respectively, with 12 bases between them. As DNA, the CDR3 is TGTGCCAGCAGTTCGGCAGGGTCTGGCAATCAGCCCCAGCATTTT. Its translation: CASSSAGSGNQPQHF.

This clone was picked up one time. The V call is TRBV24-1, the J call TRBJ1-5, with TRBD1 matching over 10 bases. V shed 4 bases, J shed 7 bases, and the junction held 6 bases outside the gene matches. CDR1 and CDR2 from the germline V gene are KGHDR and SFDVKD. The CDR3 runs to 15 residues. CDR3 protein: CATSDPTGGGQPQHF. In DNA, the CDR3 is TGTGCCACCAGTGACCCGACAGGGGGCGGCCAGCCCCAGCATTTT.

The chain has TRBV28 and TRBJ2-2, with D possibly TRBD1 on 6 matching bases. Trimming shortened V by 1 base and J by 3 bases, and 12 bases separated the two germline ends. Germline values: CDR1 MDHEN, CDR2 SYDVKM. The CDR3 totals 16 residues. Here the CDR3 reads CASSLSRDTYTGELFF. As DNA, the CDR3 is TGTGCCAGCAGTTTATCCCGGGACACTTACACCGGGGAGCTGTTTTTT.

J is TRBJ1-2 and V is TRBV28, with a tentative D call TRBD1 (5 bases). The CDR3 is 15 amino acids. Germline loops: CDR1 MDHEN, CDR2 SYDVKM. The V end lost 5 bases, the J end lost 2 bases, and 15 bases lay between the germline ends. The CDR3 sequence is CASSLTRQLNYGYTF. The CDR3 DNA is TGTGCCAGCAGTCTGACTCGACAGCTGAACTATGGCTACACCTTC.

The chain couples TRBV9 to TRBJ2-3; 9 bases are shared with TRBD1. The CDR3 contains 16 residues. The J segment lost 3 bases and the V segment lost 2 bases, leaving 7 bases of the junction unmatched. Per the germline V gene, CDR1 is SGDLS and CDR2 is YYNGEE. The CDR3 here is CASSVTGGTGTDTQYF. CDR3 in DNA: TGTGCCAGCAGCGTCACAGGGGGCACGGGGACAGATACGCAGTATTTT.

The chain is built from TRBV12-3 or TRBV12-4 and TRBJ2-5; D is uncertain. V was trimmed by 5 bases and J by 2 bases, leaving 3 bases between them. CDR3 length: 11 amino acids. CDR3 in amino acids: CASSEQETQYF. Here the CDR3 DNA reads TGTGCCAGCAGTGAACAAGAGACCCAGTACTTC.

The V and J genes are TRBV2 and TRBJ1-5; 7 bases agree with TRBD1. V lost 6 bases and J lost 4; bases outside the gene matches: 3. Germline CDR1 and CDR2: SNHLY and FYNNEI. This CDR3 region has 13 residues. CDR3 bases: TGTGCCAGCAGCGGACAGGTTAATCAGCCCCAGCATTTT. Translating it yields CASSGQVNQPQHF.

The chain carries TRBV30 and TRBJ1-1; D remains ambiguous. The ends were cut back, 4 bases at V and 0 bases at J, with 9 bases in the middle. CDR1 is GTSNPN and CDR2 is SVGIG in the germline V gene (reference sequence). The CDR3 extends over 13 amino acids. This chain's CDR3 is CAWNYGVNTEAFF. CDR3 bases: TGTGCCTGGAATTATGGCGTGAACACTGAAGCTTTCTTT.

This clone occurred once. The rearrangement links TRBV7-9 to TRBJ2-3; D is unresolved. Trimming cost V 5 bases and J 2 bases, with 11 bases left between them. The CDR3 loop spans 14 amino acids. CDR1 and CDR2 from the germline V gene are SEHNR and FQNEAQ (reference sequence). The CDR3 reads CASSQRDPTDTQYF. CDR3 bases: TGTGCCAGCAGCCAGCGAGATCCCACAGATACGCAGTATTTT.

V usage is TRBV3-1 (or the pseudogene TRBV3-2) and J usage is TRBJ1-2; D is ambiguous. V was shortened by 4 bases and J by 5 bases, with 17 bases between the two germline ends. Per the germline V gene, CDR1 is LGHDT and CDR2 is YNNKEL (reference sequence). CDR3 length: 15 amino acids. CDR3 region: CASSPPFGVGYGYTF. The CDR3, as DNA: TGTGCCAGCAGCCCCCCTTTCGGGGTGGGGTATGGCTACACCTTC.

The genes are TRBV6-5 and TRBJ1-1, with unresolved D. The CDR3 runs 16 residues. Germline loops: CDR1 MNHEY, CDR2 SVGAGI. V gave up 0 bases and J gave up 0 bases, with 11 bases separating them. The CDR3 DNA follows: TGTGCCAGCAGTTACTCGAACAGCCTAATGAACACTGAAGCTTTCTTT. Its translation: CASSYSNSLMNTEAFF.

The table lists this clone with a count of one. This sequence joins TRBV7-9 and TRBJ2-1; 13 bases align to TRBD2. The J segment lost 8 bases and the V segment lost 0 bases, leaving 1 base of the junction unmatched. Per the germline V gene, CDR1 is SEHNR and CDR2 is FQNEAQ (reference sequence). This CDR3 comprises 15 residues. The CDR3: CASSLALAGGDEQFF. The CDR3, as DNA: TGTGCCAGCAGCTTAGCACTAGCGGGAGGGGATGAGCAGTTCTTC.

The chain combines TRBV27 with TRBJ2-1, with 12 bases lining up with TRBD2. The trim removed 2 bases at V and 10 bases at J, leaving 9 bases unmatched. Looked up from germline, CDR1 is MNHEY and CDR2 is SMNVEV (reference sequence). This CDR3 region has 16 residues. The CDR3 sequence: CASSLKVTSGSWEQFF. As DNA, the CDR3 is TGTGCCAGCAGTTTAAAGGTGACTAGCGGGAGCTGGGAGCAGTTCTTC.

The chain employs TRBV4-1 and TRBJ2-1, with D perhaps TRBD1 (6 bases). The V end was cut by 0 bases, the J end by 5 bases, with 14 bases between. CDR3 length equals 16 residues. Germline V gives CDR1 MGHRA, CDR2 YSYEKL. The CDR3 DNA follows: TGCGCCAGCAGCCAAGATGTCACAGGGAGTGACAATGAGCAGTTCTTC. Its translation: CASSQDVTGSDNEQFF.

V gene TRBV29-1 combines with J gene TRBJ2-7; TRBD2 matches at 11 bases. The germline V gene encodes CDR1 SQVTM and CDR2 ANQGSEA. J gave up 6 bases and V 3 bases, and 10 bases lay outside the gene matches. This CDR3 is built from 15 residues. CDR3 residues: CSVDLTGLAVTEQYF. In DNA form, the CDR3 reads TGCAGCGTTGACCTAACGGGACTAGCGGTTACCGAGCAGTACTTC.

The chain carries TRBV5-4 and TRBJ2-1; 7 positions agree with TRBD2. Germline V gene sequence: CDR1 SGHNT, CDR2 YYREEE (reference sequence). There are 13 residues in the CDR3. V shed 0 bases and J 8 bases; nucleotides not matched to a gene: 2. CDR3 amino acids: CASSLAGGYEQFF. In DNA, the CDR3 is TGTGCCAGCAGCTTGGCCGGGGGGTATGAGCAGTTCTTC.

The rearrangement joins TRBV10-1 to TRBJ2-2; no reliable D call. The CDR3 loop spans 14 amino acids. With 2 bases removed from V and 0 bases from J, the gap between germline ends came to 4 bases. The germline V gene encodes CDR1 WNHNN and CDR2 SYGVQD (reference sequence). The CDR3 DNA sequence: TGCGCCAGCAGTGAGGGGGCGAACACCGGGGAGCTGTTTTTT. Translated: CASSEGANTGELFF.

V gene TRBV2 combines with J gene TRBJ2-3, with 7 bases aligning to TRBD2. V was pared by 6 bases and J by 3 bases, with 18 bases of the junction left unmatched. The CDR3 has 18 residues. Germline CDR1 and CDR2: SNHLY and FYNNEI. CDR3 DNA: TGTGCCAGCAGCCTCAGCGCTCATGCGGGAGATTGGACAGATACGCAGTATTTT. Its translation: CASSLSAHAGDWTDTQYF. The full variable domain, completed using reference TRBV2 and TRBJ2-3, is EPEVTQTPSHQVTQMGQEVILRCVPISNHLYFYWYRQILGQKVEFLVSFYNNEISEKSEIFDDQFSVERPDGSNFTLKIRSTKLEDSAMYFCASSLSAHAGDWTDTQYFGPGTRLTVL.

This chain joins TRBV7-8 and TRBJ2-1, with 11 bases lining up with TRBD2. The germline V gene encodes CDR1 SGHVS and CDR2 FQNEAQ. The CDR3 totals 15 residues. With 8 bases clipped from V and 7 bases from J, the junction kept 10 bases outside the gene matches. CDR3 amino acids: CASRPYSGRGNEQFF. In DNA form, the CDR3 reads TGTGCCAGCCGACCCTATAGCGGGAGGGGAAATGAGCAGTTCTTC.